The T cell receptor (beta chain) described here comes from a study of control samples from healthy donors and cancer patients. This clone was recorded only once. Produced via immunoSEQ multiplex PCR; TCRdb's table is partial and in-frame only. The repertoire includes 90,000 to 100,000 clones, about 81% of them detected once, and 38% sits in the top ten. Germline V gene lookup returns CDR1 SGHAT and CDR2 FQNNGV. The CDR3 covers 16 residues. V lost 4 bases to trimming and J lost 6 bases; unmatched junction nucleotides: 6. The receptor was derived from a man between 65 and 85 years old with lung cancer. This chain connects TRBV11-2 to TRBJ2-5, with TRBD2 matching over 15 bases. The sample consisted of PBMCs. CDR3 protein: CASSSGLAGGLQTQYF. CDR3 nucleotide sequence: TGTGCCAGCAGCTCCGGACTAGCGGGGGGGCTGCAGACCCAGTACTTC.